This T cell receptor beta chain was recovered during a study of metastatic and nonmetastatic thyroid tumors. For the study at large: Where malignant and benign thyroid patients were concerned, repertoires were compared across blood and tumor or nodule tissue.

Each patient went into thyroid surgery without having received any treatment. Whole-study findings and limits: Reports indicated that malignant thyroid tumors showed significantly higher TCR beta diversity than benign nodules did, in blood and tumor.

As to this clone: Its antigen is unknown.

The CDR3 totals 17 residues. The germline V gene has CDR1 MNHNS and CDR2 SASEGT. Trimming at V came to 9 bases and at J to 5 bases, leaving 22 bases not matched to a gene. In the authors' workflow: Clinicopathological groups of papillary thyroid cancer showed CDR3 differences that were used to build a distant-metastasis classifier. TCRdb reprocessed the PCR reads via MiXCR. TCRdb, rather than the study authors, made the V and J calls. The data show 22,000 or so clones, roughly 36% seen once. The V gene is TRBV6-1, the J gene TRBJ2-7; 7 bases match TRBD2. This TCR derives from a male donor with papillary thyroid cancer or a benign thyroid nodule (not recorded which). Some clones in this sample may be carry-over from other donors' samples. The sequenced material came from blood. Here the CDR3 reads CASFSPTKGGSPHEQYF. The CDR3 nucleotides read TGTGCCAGTTTTAGCCCCACGAAGGGCGGGAGTCCCCACGAGCAGTACTTC.